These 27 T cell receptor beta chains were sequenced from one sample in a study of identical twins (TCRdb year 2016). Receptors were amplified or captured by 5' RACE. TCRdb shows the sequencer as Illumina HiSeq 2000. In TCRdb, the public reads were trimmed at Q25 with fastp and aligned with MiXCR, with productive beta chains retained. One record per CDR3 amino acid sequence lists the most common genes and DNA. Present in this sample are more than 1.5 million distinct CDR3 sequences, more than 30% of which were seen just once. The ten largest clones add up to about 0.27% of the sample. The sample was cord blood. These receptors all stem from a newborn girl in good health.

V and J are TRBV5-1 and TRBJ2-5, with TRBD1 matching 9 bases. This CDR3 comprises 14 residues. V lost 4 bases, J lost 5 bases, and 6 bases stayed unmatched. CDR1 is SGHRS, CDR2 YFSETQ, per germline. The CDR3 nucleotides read TGCGCCAGCAGCCACGGGACAGGGAGGGAGACCCAGTACTTC. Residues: CASSHGTGRETQYF.

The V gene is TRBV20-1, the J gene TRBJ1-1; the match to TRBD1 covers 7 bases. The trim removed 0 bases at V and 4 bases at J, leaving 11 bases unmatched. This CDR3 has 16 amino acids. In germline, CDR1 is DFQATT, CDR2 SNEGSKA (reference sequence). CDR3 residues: CSARDRGRGDLTEAFF. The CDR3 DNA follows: TGCAGTGCTAGAGATCGAGGCAGGGGGGATCTCACTGAAGCTTTCTTT.

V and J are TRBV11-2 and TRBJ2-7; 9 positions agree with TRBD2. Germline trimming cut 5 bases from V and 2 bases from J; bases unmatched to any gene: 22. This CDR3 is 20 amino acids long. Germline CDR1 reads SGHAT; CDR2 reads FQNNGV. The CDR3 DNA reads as TGTGCCAGCAGCGGAGTTGTCGGGTCTAGCGGGAACACACCAACCTACGAGCAGTACTTC. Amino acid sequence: CASSGVVGSSGNTPTYEQYF.

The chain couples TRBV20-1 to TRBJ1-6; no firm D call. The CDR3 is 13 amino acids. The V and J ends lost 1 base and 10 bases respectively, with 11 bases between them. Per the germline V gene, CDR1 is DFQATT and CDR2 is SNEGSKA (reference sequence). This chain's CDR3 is CSARVFSGSPLHF. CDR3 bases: TGCAGTGCTAGAGTTTTTAGTGGATCACCCCTCCACTTT.

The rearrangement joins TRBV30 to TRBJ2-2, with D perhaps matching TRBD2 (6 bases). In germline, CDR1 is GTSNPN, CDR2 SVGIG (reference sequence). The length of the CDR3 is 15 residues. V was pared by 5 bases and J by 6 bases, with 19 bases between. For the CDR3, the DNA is TGTGCCTGGTTTGCGGGGTCAGGAAGTTCCGGGGAGCTGTTTTTT. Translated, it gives CAWFAGSGSSGELFF.

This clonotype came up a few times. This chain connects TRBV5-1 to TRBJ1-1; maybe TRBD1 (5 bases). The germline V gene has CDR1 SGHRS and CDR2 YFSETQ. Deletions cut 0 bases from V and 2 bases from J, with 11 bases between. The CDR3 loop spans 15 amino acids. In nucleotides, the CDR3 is TGCGCCAGCAGCTTGGGGTACCGGGACAACACTGAAGCTTTCTTT. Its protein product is CASSLGYRDNTEAFF.

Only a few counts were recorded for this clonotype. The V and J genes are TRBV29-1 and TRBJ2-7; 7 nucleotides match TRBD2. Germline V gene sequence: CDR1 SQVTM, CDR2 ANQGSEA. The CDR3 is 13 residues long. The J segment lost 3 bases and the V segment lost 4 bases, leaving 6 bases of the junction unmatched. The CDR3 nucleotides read TGCAGCGTTGGGGAAGGGAGGGGCTACGAGCAGTACTTC. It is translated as CSVGEGRGYEQYF.

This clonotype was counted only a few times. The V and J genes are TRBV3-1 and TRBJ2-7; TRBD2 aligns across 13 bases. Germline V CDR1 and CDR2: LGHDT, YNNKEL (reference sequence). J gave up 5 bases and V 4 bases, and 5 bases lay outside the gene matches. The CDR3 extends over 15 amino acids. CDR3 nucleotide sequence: TGTGCCAGCAGCCCCCGGACTAGCGGGGGCCACGAGCAGTACTTC. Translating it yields CASSPRTSGGHEQYF.

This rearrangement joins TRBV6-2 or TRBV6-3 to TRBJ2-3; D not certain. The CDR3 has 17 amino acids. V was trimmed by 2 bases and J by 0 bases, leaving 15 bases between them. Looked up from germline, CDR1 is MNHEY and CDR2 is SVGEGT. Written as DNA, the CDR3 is TGTGCCAGCAGTTACCCCTTCGGACGTACTAGCACAGATACGCAGTATTTT. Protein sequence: CASSYPFGRTSTDTQYF.

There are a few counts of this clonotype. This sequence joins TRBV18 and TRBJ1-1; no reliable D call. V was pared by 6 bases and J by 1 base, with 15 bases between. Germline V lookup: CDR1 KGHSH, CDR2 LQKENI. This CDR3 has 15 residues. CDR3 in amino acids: CASSKREAQNTEAFF. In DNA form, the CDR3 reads TGTGCCAGCTCTAAGAGGGAGGCGCAGAACACTGAAGCTTTCTTT.

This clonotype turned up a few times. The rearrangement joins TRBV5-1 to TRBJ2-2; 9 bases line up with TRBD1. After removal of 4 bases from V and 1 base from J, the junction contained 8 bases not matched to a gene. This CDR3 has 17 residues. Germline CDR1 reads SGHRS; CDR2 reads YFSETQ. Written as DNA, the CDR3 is TGCGCCAGCAGCGCACTACAGGGGGCTATGAACACCGGGGAGCTGTTTTTT. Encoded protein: CASSALQGAMNTGELFF.

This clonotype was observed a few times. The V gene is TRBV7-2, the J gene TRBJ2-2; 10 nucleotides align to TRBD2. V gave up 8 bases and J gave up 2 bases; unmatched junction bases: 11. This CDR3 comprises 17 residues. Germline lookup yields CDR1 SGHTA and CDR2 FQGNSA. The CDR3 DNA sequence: TGTGCCAGCGAGGCTAGCGGGAGTATCTTTAACACCGGGGAGCTGTTTTTT. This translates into CASEASGSIFNTGELFF.

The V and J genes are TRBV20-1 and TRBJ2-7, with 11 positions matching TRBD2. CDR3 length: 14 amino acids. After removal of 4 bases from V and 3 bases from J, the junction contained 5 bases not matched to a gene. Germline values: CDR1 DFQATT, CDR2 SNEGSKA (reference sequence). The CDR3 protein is CSATKGTSGYEQYF. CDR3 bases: TGCAGTGCTACAAAGGGGACTAGCGGCTACGAGCAGTACTTC.

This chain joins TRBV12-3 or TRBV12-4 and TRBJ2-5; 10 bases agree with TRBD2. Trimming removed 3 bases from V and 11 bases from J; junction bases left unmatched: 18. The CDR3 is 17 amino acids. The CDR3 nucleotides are TGTGCCAGCAGTTTTCTCGGGCTAGCGGGGGCGTACAATGAGCAGTACTTC. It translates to CASSFLGLAGAYNEQYF.

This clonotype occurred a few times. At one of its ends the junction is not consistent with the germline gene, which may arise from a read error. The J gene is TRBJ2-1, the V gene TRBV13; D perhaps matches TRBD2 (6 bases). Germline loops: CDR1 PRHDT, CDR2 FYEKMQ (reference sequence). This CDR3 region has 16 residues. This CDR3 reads CASSLGRRGTRNEQFF. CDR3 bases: TGTGCCAGCAGCCTAGGAAGGAGGGGTACGAGAAATGAGCAGTTCTTC.

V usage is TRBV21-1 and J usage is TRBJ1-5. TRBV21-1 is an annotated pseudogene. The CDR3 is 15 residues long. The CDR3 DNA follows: TGTGCCAGCAGCAAAGTCGGAGTAAGGAATCAGCCCCAGCATTTT. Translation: CASSKVGVRNQPQHF.

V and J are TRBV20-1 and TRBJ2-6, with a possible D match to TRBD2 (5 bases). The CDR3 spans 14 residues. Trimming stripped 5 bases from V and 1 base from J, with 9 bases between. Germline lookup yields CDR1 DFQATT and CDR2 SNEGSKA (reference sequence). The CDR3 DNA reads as TGCAGTGCTGAATCGGGGTCTGGGGCCAACGTCCTGACTTTC. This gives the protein CSAESGSGANVLTF.

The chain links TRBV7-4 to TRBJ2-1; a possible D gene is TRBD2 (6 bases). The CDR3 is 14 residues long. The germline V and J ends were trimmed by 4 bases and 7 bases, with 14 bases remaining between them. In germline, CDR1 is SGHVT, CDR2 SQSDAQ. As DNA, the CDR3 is TGTGCCAGCAGCTCTAACCTTGGGGGGAATGAGCAGTTCTTC. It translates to CASSSNLGGNEQFF.

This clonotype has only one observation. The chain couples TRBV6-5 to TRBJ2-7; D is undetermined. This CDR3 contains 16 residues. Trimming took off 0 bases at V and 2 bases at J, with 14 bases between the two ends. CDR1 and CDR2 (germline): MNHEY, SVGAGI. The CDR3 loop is CASSYSRWLGAYEQYF. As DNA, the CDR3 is TGTGCCAGCAGTTACTCGCGGTGGCTAGGAGCCTACGAGCAGTACTTC.

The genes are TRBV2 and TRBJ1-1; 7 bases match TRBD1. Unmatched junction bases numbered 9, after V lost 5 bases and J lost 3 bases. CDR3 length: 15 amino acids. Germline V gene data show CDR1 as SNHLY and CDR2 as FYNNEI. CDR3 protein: CASSPDRVGYTEAFF. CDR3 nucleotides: TGTGCCAGCAGTCCTGACAGGGTTGGGTACACTGAAGCTTTCTTT.

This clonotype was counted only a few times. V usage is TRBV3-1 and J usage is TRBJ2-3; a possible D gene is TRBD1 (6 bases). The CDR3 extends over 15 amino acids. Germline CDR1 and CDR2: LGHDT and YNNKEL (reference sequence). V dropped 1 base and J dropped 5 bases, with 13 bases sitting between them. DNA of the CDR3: TGTGCCAGCAGCCAAGCCTCAGGGGTGGGAGATACGCAGTATTTT. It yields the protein CASSQASGVGDTQYF.

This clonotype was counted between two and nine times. The CDR3 spells CASSLEAGHEQYF. CDR3 nucleotide sequence: TGTGCCAGCAGTTTAGAAGCGGGGCACGAGCAGTACTTC. The genes are TRBV12-3 or TRBV12-4 and TRBJ2-7; 7 bases are a match to TRBD2. This CDR3 contains 13 residues. V lost 1 base, J lost 5 bases, and 2 bases stayed unmatched.

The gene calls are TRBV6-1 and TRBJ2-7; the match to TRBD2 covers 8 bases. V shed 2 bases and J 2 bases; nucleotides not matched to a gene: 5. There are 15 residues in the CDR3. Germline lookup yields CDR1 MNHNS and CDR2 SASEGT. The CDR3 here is CASSEKSGGTYEQYF. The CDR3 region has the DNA TGTGCCAGCAGTGAAAAAAGCGGGGGTACCTACGAGCAGTACTTC.

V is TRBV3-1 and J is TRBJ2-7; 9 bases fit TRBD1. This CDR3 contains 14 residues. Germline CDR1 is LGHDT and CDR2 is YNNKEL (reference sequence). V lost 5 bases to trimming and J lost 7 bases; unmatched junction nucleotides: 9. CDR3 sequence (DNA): TGTGCCAGCAGCTTACAGGGGGCGCGGGATGAGCAGTACTTC. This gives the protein CASSLQGARDEQYF.

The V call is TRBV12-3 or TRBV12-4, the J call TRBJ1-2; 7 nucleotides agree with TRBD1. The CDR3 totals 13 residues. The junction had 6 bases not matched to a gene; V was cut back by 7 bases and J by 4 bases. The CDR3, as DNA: TGTGCCAGCACCCTTGGACAGGTCTATGGCTACACCTTC. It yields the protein CASTLGQVYGYTF.

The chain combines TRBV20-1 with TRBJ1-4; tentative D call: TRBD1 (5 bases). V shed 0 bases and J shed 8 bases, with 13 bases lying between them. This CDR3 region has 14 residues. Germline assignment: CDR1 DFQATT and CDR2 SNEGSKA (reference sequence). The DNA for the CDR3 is TGCAGTGCTAGAGATTGGGGGATCCGCGAAAAACTGTTTTTT. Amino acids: CSARDWGIREKLFF.

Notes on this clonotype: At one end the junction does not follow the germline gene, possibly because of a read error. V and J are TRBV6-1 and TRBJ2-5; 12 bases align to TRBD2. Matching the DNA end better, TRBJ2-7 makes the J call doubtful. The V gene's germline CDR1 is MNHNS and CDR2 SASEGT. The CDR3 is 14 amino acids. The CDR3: CASRSSGGAYEQYF. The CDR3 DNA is TGCGCCAGCAGATCTAGCGGGGGGGCCTACGAGCAGTACTTC.